The next 26 T cell receptor beta chains were all read from a single sample in a study of T cell repertoires in cytomegalovirus infection. TCRdb fed the reads into MiXCR, producing one record per CDR3 protein. The table shows hundreds of thousands of distinct CDR3 sequences, with 30% to 35% occurring only once. What these receptors recognize is not known. The sequences come from cultured CD8+ T cells from PBMCs, collected from culture after CMV antigen stimulation. These TCRs come from a human donor in good health (CMV status not recorded). Some clones in this sample may be carry-over from other donors' samples.

CDR3 loop: CAISERTGVNTIYF. Here the CDR3 DNA reads TGTGCCATCAGTGAGCGGACAGGGGTAAACACCATATATTTT. The V call is TRBV10-3, the J call TRBJ1-3, with 9 bases fitting TRBD1. This CDR3 spans 14 amino acids. V trimming: 2 bases; J trimming: 6 bases; junction bases outside the gene matches: 2. CDR1 is ENHRY, CDR2 SYGVKD, per germline.

This clonotype was recorded a few times. The rearrangement joins TRBV11-2 to TRBJ2-5, with 8 bases that match TRBD1. The V and J ends lost 1 base and 4 bases, in that order; junction bases with no gene match: 8. Germline CDR1 is SGHAT and CDR2 is FQNNGV. The CDR3 is 16 residues long. The CDR3 sequence is CASSLGDRHRGETQYF. CDR3 bases: TGTGCCAGCAGCTTAGGGGACAGGCACAGGGGAGAGACCCAGTACTTC.

This clonotype was observed a handful of times. The DNA for the CDR3 is TGTGCCAGCAGCCCCATCCACGGCGGCACTGAAGCTTTCTTT. The encoded protein is CASSPIHGGTEAFF. V gene TRBV4-2 combines with J gene TRBJ1-1, with no clear D. The germline gives CDR1 LGHNA, CDR2 YNFKEQ. Trimming took 4 bases from V and 4 from J, leaving 13 bases between them. This CDR3 has 14 residues.

This clonotype came up a few times. V gene TRBV14 combines with J gene TRBJ1-6, with D possibly matching TRBD1 (5 bases). CDR1 and CDR2 (germline): SGHDN, FVKESK. This CDR3 has 16 residues. Trimming removed 0 bases from V and 7 bases from J, with 13 bases in between. CDR3: CASSQDRVRVNSPLHF. DNA of the CDR3: TGTGCCAGCAGCCAAGACCGGGTCAGGGTGAATTCACCCCTCCACTTT.

In this sample, this clonotype turned up a few times. The chain links TRBV5-1 to TRBJ1-2; D is unclear. CDR1 and CDR2 from the germline V gene are SGHRS and YFSETQ. This CDR3 contains 13 residues. V gave up 2 bases and J gave up 8 bases, with 13 bases separating them. This chain's CDR3 is CASSLRDKEGYTF. DNA of the CDR3: TGCGCCAGCAGCTTACGAGATAAGGAGGGCTACACCTTC.

This clonotype came up many times. This chain joins TRBV7-6 and TRBJ1-5; D is ambiguous. The CDR3 extends over 14 amino acids. Germline CDR1 SGHVS, CDR2 FNYEAQ. V was clipped by 5 bases and J by 3 bases, with 11 bases between them. CDR3 sequence (DNA): TGTGCCAGCAGCACCAGCCCTACCAATCAGCCCCAGCATTTT. Translating gives CASSTSPTNQPQHF.

This clonotype was seen repeatedly, ten times or more. The V gene is TRBV7-2, the J gene TRBJ2-1; D possibly corresponds to TRBD2 (5 bases). This CDR3 is 16 amino acids long. The V end lost 0 bases, the J end lost 6 bases, and 15 bases lay between the germline ends. The germline V gene has CDR1 SGHTA and CDR2 FQGNSA. The chain's CDR3 is CASSLALVSLLNEQFF. The CDR3 DNA reads TGTGCCAGCAGCTTAGCACTAGTTTCCTTGCTCAATGAGCAGTTCTTC.

The chain combines TRBV7-9 with TRBJ1-5; possibly TRBD1 for D (5 bases). Germline values: CDR1 SEHNR, CDR2 FQNEAQ (reference sequence). CDR3 length: 15 residues. V was pared by 4 bases and J by 4 bases, with 14 bases between. CDR3 loop: CASSSGTSINQPQHF. The CDR3 DNA reads TGTGCCAGCAGCTCCGGGACCTCTATTAATCAGCCCCAGCATTTT.

This clonotype was counted only a few times. The CDR3 spells CSVETRVGYTF. CDR3 nucleotides: TGCAGCGTTGAAACCCGTGTTGGCTACACCTTC. The V call is TRBV29-1, the J call TRBJ1-2; D gene uncertain. V gave up 2 bases and J gave up 7 bases, with 8 bases separating them. The length of the CDR3 is 11 residues. CDR1 and CDR2 (germline): SQVTM, ANQGSEA.

The chain has TRBV12-3 or TRBV12-4 and TRBJ2-3; TRBD1 might be the D (5 bases). V was trimmed by 5 bases and J by 3 bases, leaving 12 bases between them. The CDR3 loop spans 14 amino acids. The CDR3 DNA follows: TGTGCCAGCAGTCTCCAAGGGGAAACAGATACGCAGTATTTT. It is translated as CASSLQGETDTQYF.

This clonotype was counted only a few times. This chain uses TRBV20-1 with TRBJ2-7, with TRBD2 matching 9 bases. The germline V gene encodes CDR1 DFQATT and CDR2 SNEGSKA (reference sequence). The CDR3 contains 15 residues. The V segment lost 0 bases and the J segment 0 bases; nucleotides outside the gene matches: 3. CDR3 sequence reads: CSARESGGPSYEQYF. In nucleotides, the CDR3 is TGCAGTGCTAGAGAAAGCGGGGGGCCCTCCTACGAGCAGTACTTC.

This rearrangement joins TRBV28 to TRBJ1-1, with D maybe TRBD1 (5 bases). Germline V gene lookup returns CDR1 MDHEN and CDR2 SYDVKM. Between the trimmed V and J ends, which lost 3 bases and 3 bases, there was a span of 20 bases. This CDR3 region has 17 residues. The CDR3 region is CASSFGGTTPKDTEAFF. CDR3 DNA: TGTGCCAGCAGTTTTGGTGGGACCACCCCGAAGGACACTGAAGCTTTCTTT. The full variable domain, its missing parts supplied by reference TRBV28 and TRBJ1-1, is DVKVTQSSRYLVKRTGEKVFLECVQDMDHENMFWYRQDPGLGLRLIYFSYDVKMKEKGDIPEGYSVSREKKERFSLILESASTNQTSMYLCASSFGGTTPKDTEAFFGQGTRLTVV.

This clonotype was seen a few times. The gene calls are TRBV27 and TRBJ1-1, with D tentatively TRBD1 (6 bases). Trimming took off 2 bases at V and 1 base at J, with 14 bases between the two ends. The CDR3 is made up of 16 amino acids. Germline V lookup: CDR1 MNHEY, CDR2 SMNVEV (reference sequence). This chain's CDR3 is CASSLLGGGWNTEAFF. CDR3 DNA: TGTGCCAGCAGTTTACTAGGTGGGGGCTGGAACACTGAAGCTTTCTTT.

This clonotype appeared a few times. This sequence joins TRBV7-4 and TRBJ1-2; the D is unclear. The CDR3 runs to 15 residues. CDR1 and CDR2 (germline): SGHVT, SQSDAQ. Trimming took 4 bases from V and 7 from J, leaving 19 bases between them. This CDR3 reads CASSSHQGPTVGYTF. The DNA for the CDR3 is TGTGCCAGCAGCTCCCATCAAGGCCCCACGGTTGGCTACACCTTC.

This clonotype turned up a few times. One end of the junction is discordant with germline, which a read error may explain. The chain joins TRBV6-1 to TRBJ2-1, with TRBD1 as a possible D gene (6 bases). The CDR3 totals 16 residues. The germline V gene encodes CDR1 MNHNS and CDR2 SASEGT. As DNA, the CDR3 is TGTGCCAGCAGGGAAGACACAGGGATCTCCTACAATGAGCAGTTCTTC. It yields the protein CASREDTGISYNEQFF.

J is TRBJ2-3 and V is TRBV7-8; tentatively, D is TRBD2 (6 bases). This CDR3 comprises 17 residues. From germline, CDR1 is SGHVS and CDR2 FQNEAQ. V was trimmed by 3 bases and J by 0 bases, leaving 16 bases between them. The CDR3 loop reads CASSLVGEAGSTDTQYF. CDR3 DNA: TGTGCCAGCAGCTTGGTAGGGGAGGCGGGGAGCACAGATACGCAGTATTTT.

This clonotype was seen at least ten times. The chain links TRBV7-2 to TRBJ2-3, with D possibly being TRBD2 (6 bases). The CDR3 sequence is 13 residues long. The V end lost 2 bases, the J end lost 6 bases, and 9 bases lay between the germline ends. Germline assignment: CDR1 SGHTA and CDR2 FQGNSA. As DNA, the CDR3 is TGTGCCAGCAGCTTACCTAGCGTGGATACGCAGTATTTT. This codes for CASSLPSVDTQYF.

V usage is TRBV12-3 or TRBV12-4 and J usage is TRBJ2-1; TRBD2 matches at 7 bases. CDR3 length: 13 residues. J was trimmed by 10 bases and V by 5 bases; bases with no gene match: 8. CDR3: CASSPPPAGEQFF. CDR3 sequence (DNA): TGTGCCAGCAGTCCCCCCCCAGCGGGGGAGCAGTTCTTC.

This clonotype has only a few counts. The chain carries TRBV7-9 and TRBJ2-1; D is perhaps TRBD1 or TRBD2 (5 bases each). V lost 5 bases and J lost 2, with 16 bases in between. CDR3 length equals 16 residues. The germline V gene has CDR1 SEHNR and CDR2 FQNEAQ (reference sequence). The CDR3 DNA reads TGTGCCAGCAGCGACCGACAGCGGACAACCTACAATGAGCAGTTCTTC. Its protein product is CASSDRQRTTYNEQFF. The whole variable domain, filled in from reference TRBV7-9 and TRBJ2-1, reads DTGVSQNPRHKITKRGQNVTFRCDPISEHNRLYWYRQTLGQGPEFLTYFQNEAQLEKSRLLSDRFSAERPKGSFSTLEIQRTEQGDSAMYLCASSDRQRTTYNEQFFGPGTRLTVL.

The chain is built from TRBV7-2 and TRBJ1-3; the match to TRBD1 covers 8 bases. Germline CDR1 and CDR2: SGHTA and FQGNSA. The V and J ends lost 3 bases and 2 bases, in that order; junction bases with no gene match: 3. The CDR3 is 15 residues long. The CDR3 sequence is CASSFGGQAGNTIYF. CDR3 nucleotides: TGTGCCAGCAGCTTCGGGGGACAGGCTGGAAACACCATATATTTT.

This chain connects TRBV6-5 to TRBJ1-2; D is ambiguous. V was cut by 6 bases and J by 2 bases, with 10 bases left in between. This CDR3 comprises 13 residues. CDR1 and CDR2 (germline): MNHEY, SVGAGI. CDR3 in DNA: TGTGCCAGCAGCCAGACATACAACTATGGCTACACCTTC. This encodes CASSQTYNYGYTF.

This clonotype was found many times. A read error may account for a junction end that differs from germline. The genes are TRBV7-6 and TRBJ2-7; a weak D match, TRBD1 (5 bases). The CDR3 is made up of 13 amino acids. The germline gives CDR1 SGHVS, CDR2 FNYEAQ. The CDR3 is CASSLGQDYEQYF. The CDR3 nucleotides read TGCGCCAGCAGCCTTGGACAAGACTACGAGCAGTACTTC. Supplemented by reference TRBV7-6 and TRBJ2-7, the full variable domain reads GAGVSQSPRYKVTKRGQDVALRCDPISGHVSLYWYRQALGQGPEFLTYFNYEAQQDKSGLPNDRFSAERPEGSISTLTIQRTEQRDSAMYRCASSLGQDYEQYFGPGTRLTVT.

The chain is built from TRBV6-8 and TRBJ2-5; 10 bases align to TRBD1. The junction had 15 bases not matched to a gene; V was cut back by 7 bases and J by 4 bases. This CDR3 region has 17 residues. Germline V gene lookup returns CDR1 MNHGY and CDR2 SAAAGT. The CDR3 coding sequence is TGTGCCAGCACGCCCTTGAGGACAGGGGGATCCTTAGAGACCCAGTACTTC. Protein: CASTPLRTGGSLETQYF.

This clonotype came up a few times. The rearrangement uses TRBV7-2 and TRBJ1-3; D is possibly TRBD1 (6 bases). Trimming took off 2 bases at V and 4 bases at J, with 12 bases between the two ends. Germline CDR1 and CDR2: SGHTA and FQGNSA. This CDR3 comprises 15 residues. CDR3 amino acids: CASSLYWGGGNTIYF. DNA of the CDR3: TGTGCCAGCAGCTTATATTGGGGGGGCGGAAACACCATATATTTT.

This clonotype was recorded many times. The J gene is TRBJ1-1, the V gene TRBV7-2, with D unclear. The CDR3 loop spans 14 amino acids. Trimming pared 3 bases from V and 0 bases from J, leaving 8 bases between. Per the germline V gene, CDR1 is SGHTA and CDR2 is FQGNSA. For the CDR3, the DNA is TGTGCCAGCAGCTTTGGTTACATGAACACTGAAGCTTTCTTT. Translation: CASSFGYMNTEAFF.

This clonotype was detected only a few times. The chain couples TRBV6-6 to TRBJ1-5; possibly TRBD1 for D (6 bases). Germline CDR1 MNHNY, CDR2 SVGAGI (reference sequence). The V gene lost 6 bases and the J gene lost 8 bases, with 20 bases spanning the gap. This CDR3 comprises 15 residues. The CDR3: CASSSRQARGKPQHF. DNA of the CDR3: TGTGCCAGCAGCTCAAGACAGGCGCGAGGGAAGCCCCAGCATTTT.